The 27 T cell receptor beta chains listed next were all sequenced from one sample in a study of T-cell reconstitution after alpha-beta-depleted transplantation in children. Researchers prepared the TCRbeta library using unique molecular identifiers, the study reports. TCRdb processed the PCR reads anew with MiXCR; each CDR3 protein has one entry. The data show some 350,000 distinct CDR3 sequences, 16% seen once. The specimen comprised PBMCs, mostly from graft donor cells, sampled 360 days after TCRalphabeta/CD19-depleted stem cell transplant. These receptors originate from a male patient aged 2-10 years who had a stem cell transplant for acute lymphoblastic leukemia, so the T cells may come from the graft donor.

The chain employs TRBV5-1 and TRBJ2-7; D is possibly TRBD2 (6 bases). V lost 0 bases and J lost 3, with 10 bases in between. This CDR3 has 14 residues. Germline V CDR1 and CDR2: SGHRS, YFSETQ. The CDR3 sequence: CASSLGREVYEQYF. CDR3 coding DNA: TGCGCCAGCAGCTTGGGCAGGGAGGTCTACGAGCAGTACTTC.

This clonotype showed up many times. V gene TRBV4-2 combines with J gene TRBJ1-2; a possible D gene is TRBD1 (5 bases). The CDR3 runs to 14 residues. CDR1 LGHNA and CDR2 YNFKEQ come from the germline V gene. The V end lost 3 bases, the J end lost 4 bases, and 12 bases lay between the germline ends. The chain's CDR3 is CASSQGGESYGYTF. In DNA, the CDR3 is TGTGCCAGCAGCCAGGGGGGGGAGAGCTATGGCTACACCTTC.

This chain joins TRBV12-3 or TRBV12-4 and TRBJ1-2, with D possibly being TRBD1 (6 bases). This CDR3 has 15 amino acids. The V end was cut by 7 bases, the J end by 4 bases, with 19 bases between. The CDR3 DNA reads TGTGCCAGCATGGGACTGGGACATGGTGGCTATGGCTACACCTTC. Its protein product is CASMGLGHGGYGYTF.

This sequence joins TRBV25-1 and TRBJ2-1, with D unresolved. V shed 2 bases and J shed 6 bases, with 11 bases lying between them. Germline-derived CDR1 and CDR2 are MGHDK and SYGVNS. The CDR3 length is 14 residues. The CDR3 region is CASSETLVFNEQFF. The CDR3 DNA sequence: TGTGCCAGCAGTGAAACGCTAGTCTTCAATGAGCAGTTCTTC.

The chain employs TRBV20-1 and TRBJ2-5; D not certain. Deletions cut 1 base from V and 9 bases from J, with 21 bases between. The CDR3 is 15 amino acids. CDR1 is DFQATT, CDR2 SNEGSKA, per germline (reference sequence). CDR3 residues: CSARGGQYQKKAQYF. CDR3 coding DNA: TGCAGTGCTAGAGGCGGCCAGTACCAAAAGAAGGCCCAGTACTTC.

This clonotype was picked up a small number of times. The chain uses TRBV11-2 and TRBJ1-2; D uncertain. With 0 bases removed from V and 0 bases from J, the gap between germline ends came to 8 bases. The length of the CDR3 is 15 residues. CDR1 is SGHAT and CDR2 is FQNNGV in the germline V gene. DNA for the CDR3: TGTGCCAGCAGCTTAGACGGCAGGCCTAACTATGGCTACACCTTC. Translating gives CASSLDGRPNYGYTF.

This clonotype has a handful of counts. This sequence joins TRBV27 and TRBJ2-7; perhaps TRBD2 as D (5 bases). The CDR3 contains 19 residues. The V end lost 5 bases, the J end lost 0 bases, and 26 bases lay between the germline ends. Looked up from germline, CDR1 is MNHEY and CDR2 is SMNVEV (reference sequence). The CDR3 bases are TGTGCCAGCAGTCCCCTAGAGTCTTATAGTTCGAGCGGCTCCTACGAGCAGTACTTC. It yields the protein CASSPLESYSSSGSYEQYF.

V and J are TRBV3-1 and TRBJ2-3; tentatively, D is TRBD1 (5 bases). Trimming left V 3 bases short and J 1 base short, with 8 bases between. Germline lookup yields CDR1 LGHDT and CDR2 YNNKEL (reference sequence). CDR3 length: 14 residues. The CDR3 DNA reads TGTGCCAGCAGCCAGAGGACACGCACAGATACGCAGTATTTT. As protein: CASSQRTRTDTQYF.

The count of this clonotype is one. The chain combines TRBV12-3 or TRBV12-4 with TRBJ2-3; D ambiguous. V lost 6 bases and J lost 9, with 16 bases in between. This CDR3 spans 13 amino acids. In nucleotides, the CDR3 is TGTGCCAGCAGCCGGAACGGAGTAGTCACGCAGTATTTT. Its translation: CASSRNGVVTQYF.

The chain employs TRBV3-1 and TRBJ2-7, with 8 bases identical to TRBD2. Germline lookup yields CDR1 LGHDT and CDR2 YNNKEL (reference sequence). The trim removed 3 bases at V and 3 bases at J, leaving 13 bases unmatched. This CDR3 has 17 amino acids. Here the CDR3 reads CASSQPPSGTRVYEQYF. In nucleotides, the CDR3 is TGTGCCAGCAGCCAGCCACCCTCCGGGACTAGGGTCTACGAGCAGTACTTC.

CDR3 DNA sequence: TGTGCCAGCAGCTATGGGACTAGCGGGAGGAGTACCTACGAGCAGTACTTC. This encodes CASSYGTSGRSTYEQYF. The genes are TRBV11-1 and TRBJ2-7; 15 positions agree with TRBD2. V dropped 4 bases and J dropped 2; count of bases not matched to a gene: 6. CDR1 and CDR2 (germline): SGHAT, FQDESV (reference sequence). This CDR3 comprises 17 residues.

Only one count was recorded for this clonotype. This chain joins TRBV6-5 and TRBJ2-2; D gene uncertain. Trimming took 6 bases from V and 4 from J, leaving 12 bases between them. Germline CDR1 and CDR2: MNHEY and SVGAGI. CDR3 size: 14 residues. The CDR3 loop reads CASRYPPPTGELFF. The CDR3 DNA follows: TGTGCCAGCAGGTATCCCCCGCCCACCGGGGAGCTGTTTTTT.

In this sample, this clonotype turned up a few times. This rearrangement joins TRBV28 to TRBJ1-5; 8 nucleotides match TRBD1. Per the germline V gene, CDR1 is MDHEN and CDR2 is SYDVKM. V trimming: 5 bases; J trimming: 9 bases; junction bases outside the gene matches: 9. This CDR3 has 14 amino acids. Written as DNA, the CDR3 is TGTGCCAGCAGTGGAGGACAGGGCCCACCGCCCCAGCATTTT. It specifies CASSGGQGPPPQHF.

In this sample, this clonotype turned up a few times. This chain joins TRBV7-2 and TRBJ2-3; 8 positions agree with TRBD2. Germline CDR1 and CDR2: SGHTA and FQGNSA. V was pared by 5 bases and J by 2 bases, with 9 bases of the junction left unmatched. CDR3 length: 16 residues. The CDR3 loop reads CASSAHLAGSTDTQYF. CDR3 bases: TGTGCCAGCAGCGCCCACTTAGCGGGATCCACAGATACGCAGTATTTT.

This clonotype was observed once. The genes are TRBV15 and TRBJ1-5, with TRBD1 matching 8 bases. CDR1 is LNHNV, CDR2 YYDKDF, per germline (reference sequence). Trimming removed 5 bases from V and 11 bases from J; junction bases left unmatched: 20. The CDR3 extends over 17 amino acids. CDR3 sequence: CATSRRDGQGRSRAQHF. DNA for the CDR3: TGTGCCACCAGCCGACGAGATGGACAGGGAAGAAGTAGGGCCCAGCATTTT.

In this sample, this clonotype turned up a few times. CDR3 protein: CASSFSGDYNSPLHF. The DNA for the CDR3 is TGTGCCAGCAGCTTCTCAGGCGATTATAATTCACCCCTCCACTTT. The rearrangement uses TRBV7-3 and TRBJ1-6; D call uncertain. Germline CDR1 is SGHTA and CDR2 is FQGTGA. The CDR3 runs 15 residues. The V gene lost 3 bases and the J gene lost 4 bases, with 10 bases spanning the gap.

This clonotype was seen repeatedly, ten times or more. The chain links TRBV5-1 to TRBJ2-2; no firm D call. The CDR3 consists of 13 residues. Germline-derived CDR1 and CDR2 are SGHRS and YFSETQ. Trimming pared 5 bases from V and 3 bases from J, leaving 8 bases between. CDR3 sequence: CASREFDTGELFF. CDR3 coding DNA: TGCGCCAGCAGAGAATTCGACACCGGGGAGCTGTTTTTT.

The chain uses TRBV18 and TRBJ2-5, with TRBD2 as a possible D gene (5 bases). Germline loops: CDR1 KGHSH, CDR2 LQKENI. The CDR3 extends over 16 amino acids. Trimming removed 3 bases from V and 1 base from J, with 15 bases in between. The CDR3 DNA reads TGTGCCAGCTCACCCCCGGAGGCGTTTGCCCAAGAGACCCAGTACTTC. Translated, it gives CASSPPEAFAQETQYF.

Only a few counts were recorded for this clonotype. V is TRBV5-1 and J is TRBJ2-7; 7 bases align to TRBD1. The CDR3 loop spans 14 amino acids. With 4 bases clipped from V and 2 bases from J, the junction kept 6 bases outside the gene matches. CDR1 is SGHRS, CDR2 YFSETQ, per germline. The CDR3 sequence is CASSQQGPPYEQYF. The CDR3 nucleotides are TGCGCCAGCAGCCAACAGGGGCCACCCTACGAGCAGTACTTC.

The chain recombines TRBV12-3 or TRBV12-4 with TRBJ2-7, with TRBD1 as a possible D gene (5 bases). Trimming took 3 bases from V and 6 from J, leaving 9 bases between them. CDR3 size: 12 residues. The CDR3 DNA sequence: TGTGCCAGCAGTTTGATCAGGGCCGAGCAGTACTTC. This translates into CASSLIRAEQYF.

The chain carries TRBV23-1 and TRBJ2-3; D possibly corresponds to TRBD1 (5 bases). TRBV23-1 is reported as an ORF; its role is uncertain. The V end lost 0 bases, the J end lost 1 base, and 23 bases lay between the germline ends. The CDR3 contains 20 residues. The CDR3 DNA is TGCGCCAGCAGTCAATCGAGGAGTGTGGCAGGGCATCAAGGCACAGATACGCAGTATTTT. It is translated as CASSQSRSVAGHQGTDTQYF.

V and J are TRBV4-2 and TRBJ2-7, with 9 nucleotides matching TRBD2. With 6 bases clipped from V and 3 bases from J, the junction kept 12 bases outside the gene matches. The CDR3 extends over 16 amino acids. Germline V gene sequence: CDR1 LGHNA, CDR2 YNFKEQ. CDR3 nucleotide sequence: TGTGCCAGCAGTCAGGACGGCCTAGCGGGAATCTACGAGCAGTACTTC. Encoded protein: CASSQDGLAGIYEQYF.

This chain links TRBV18 with TRBJ1-2, with 8 bases matching TRBD1. CDR1 KGHSH and CDR2 LQKENI come from the germline V gene. Unmatched junction bases numbered 3, after V lost 3 bases and J lost 3 bases. The CDR3 is 14 residues long. For the CDR3, the DNA is TGTGCCAGCTCACCGTCACAGGGGGACTATGGCTACACCTTC. Translation gives CASSPSQGDYGYTF.

This clonotype was observed many times. This chain connects TRBV4-1 to TRBJ2-1; no reliable D call. Trimming cost V 1 base and J 2 bases, with 12 bases left between them. Germline loops: CDR1 MGHRA, CDR2 YSYEKL. CDR3 size: 16 residues. In nucleotides, the CDR3 is TGCGCCAGCAGCCAAGTTCGGCTAGGAGCCTACAATGAGCAGTTCTTC. Translated: CASSQVRLGAYNEQFF.

The chain recombines TRBV29-1 with TRBJ2-7, with 12 positions matching TRBD2. The CDR3 covers 13 residues. The ends lost 8 bases at V and 6 bases at J; junction bases unmatched: 8. Germline CDR1 is SQVTM and CDR2 is ANQGSEA. DNA for the CDR3: TGCAGCCTCAGACTAGCGGGAGAGATCGAGCAGTACTTC. This encodes CSLRLAGEIEQYF.

In its sample, this clonotype was seen a few times. The chain recombines TRBV6-1 with TRBJ2-1; 9 bases align to TRBD2. Germline trimming cut 6 bases from V and 1 base from J; bases unmatched to any gene: 16. Germline CDR1 reads MNHNS; CDR2 reads SASEGT. This CDR3 contains 19 residues. The chain's CDR3 is CASSFAGGRADRSYNEQFF. As DNA, the CDR3 is TGTGCCAGCAGCTTCGCCGGCGGGAGGGCCGATCGGTCCTACAATGAGCAGTTCTTC.

The chain carries TRBV5-4 and TRBJ2-6; TRBD2 aligns across 13 bases. The junction had 5 bases not matched to a gene; V was cut back by 2 bases and J by 0 bases. This CDR3 has 19 amino acids. Germline CDR1 reads SGHNT; CDR2 reads YYREEE (reference sequence). The CDR3 protein is CASSFRLAGGDSGANVLTF. The CDR3 nucleotides are TGTGCCAGCAGCTTCCGACTAGCGGGAGGCGACTCTGGGGCCAACGTCCTGACTTTC.